This TCR beta chain appears in the sequencing data of a study of cytomegalovirus exposure and HLA in healthy donors. The CDR3 length is 14 residues. Germline CDR1 is SNHLY and CDR2 is FYNNEI. The V end was cut by 3 bases, the J end by 1 base, with 4 bases between. PCR employed 60 Vbeta and 13 Jbeta primers. TCRdb keeps only in-frame clones here, not all; method: immunoSEQ multiplex PCR. Of around 90,000 clones listed, roughly two thirds are singletons. This receptor was obtained from a human donor in good health. The chain has TRBV2 and TRBJ1-6, with D unresolved. Sample: PBMCs. In DNA form, the CDR3 reads TGTGCCAGCAGTGAGAGGTCCTATAATTCACCCCTCCACTTT. Protein product: CASSERSYNSPLHF.